This T cell receptor (delta chain) is from a study of delta chains in infants with herpesvirus infections. TCR cDNA was made from PBMC RNA with gamma- and delta-chain-specific primers. TCRdb re-called the RT-PCR reads via CATT. Here the sample spans 1,000 to 1,500 delta-chain clones, 7% to 10% being singletons. The starting material was peripheral blood, obtained at time point 2 of longitudinal follow-up. The TCR originated in a human donor who was a Ugandan infant, either HIV-exposed or HIV-unexposed (not recorded which).

CDR3 DNA sequence: TGTGCCTTTCGCTCCTACGACTGGGGTACCGATAAACTCATCTTT. This sequence encodes CAFRSYDWGTDKLIF. The chain recombines TRDV3 with TRDJ1; the D gene is possibly TRDD3 (7 bases). Since TCRdb gives no J gene, matching the DNA to germline was used here to assign it. The CDR3 contains 15 residues. The V gene's germline CDR1 is TVYSNPD and CDR2 GDNSRS (reference sequence). Trimming shortened V by 2 bases and J by 2 bases, and 18 bases separated the two germline ends.